Only a few counts were recorded for the clone carrying this TCR beta chain. Its target is unknown. The Oncomine TCR Beta short-read assay was what sequenced the DNA obtained from cultured CD4+ T cells. Via MiXCR, TCRdb re-called the PCR reads, giving one row per CDR3 protein. The top ten clones hold approximately 21% of a sample with around 4,000 distinct CDR3 sequences, approximately 21% of them seen once. CDR1 and CDR2 (germline): MNHEY, SVGAGI. The CDR3 has 14 residues. V shed 2 bases, J shed 5 bases, and the junction held 1 base outside the gene matches. The record originates from a study of vaccination and CD4 T cells after COVID-19. The sample's treatment: roughly 10-day PBMC culture with coronavirus spike peptide pools or control peptides (ViraFEST assay).

V is TRBV6-5 and J is TRBJ1-4; 8 positions match TRBD1. The clonotype originates from a human donor who had recovered from COVID-19. The sequenced sample consisted of CD4+ T cells from blood, cultured in vitro. The CDR3 sequence: CASSYRDRNEKLFF. The CDR3, as DNA: TGTGCCAGCAGTTACCGGGACAGGAATGAAAAACTGTTTTTT.